One and the same sample provided the 29 T cell receptor beta chains below, sequenced in a study of tissue T cells after allogeneic stem cell transplantation. Time point described: mouse harvest day 14 after allogeneic transplant. Mouse grafts combined 10^7 T-cell-depleted bone marrow cells with 10^6 splenic CD5+ T cells. Assay used: immunoSEQ multiplex PCR; TCRdb lists only in-frame clones, some missing. The sample has 4,000 to 5,000 clones, approximately 41% seen once. The material sequenced was gut tissue. The source is a female BALB/c mouse given C57BL/6 T cells with graft-versus-host disease after an allogeneic hematopoietic cell transplant.

Turning to this clone: These gene names are mouse names. The read ends 1 residue shy of where the CDR3 ends; the end is completed using the germline J gene. J is TRBJ2-5 and V is TRBV13-2; no firm D call. The CDR3 sequence is 11 residues long. V lost 0 bases to trimming and J lost 6 bases, with 2 bases between them. Germline assignment: CDR1 NNHNN and CDR2 SYGAGS (reference sequence). The DNA read from the CDR3 is TGTGCCAGCGGTGATGCCGACACCCAGTAC. This codes for CASGDADTQY. The complete CDR3 reads CASGDADTQYF.

As for this clone: The germline and genes are mouse ones. The missing CDR3 end, 1 residue past where the read stops, is filled in from the germline J gene. The chain combines TRBV26 with TRBJ2-5; TRBD2 matches 7 bases. Germline CDR1 is KGHPV and CDR2 is FQNQEV (reference sequence). The CDR3 has 13 amino acids. Germline trimming cut 3 bases from V and 3 bases from J; bases unmatched to any gene: 0. CDR3 DNA, as far as it was read: TGTGCCAGCAGTCTACTGGGGCAAGACACCCAGTAC. Translation: CASSLLGQDTQY. The full CDR3 sequence reads CASSLLGQDTQYF.

As for this clone: All gene names here are mouse names. The DNA ends 1 residue before the CDR3 does, and the rest of the CDR3 is filled in from the germline J gene. This chain joins TRBV15 and TRBJ2-5, with D uncertain. The CDR3 is 13 residues long. Trimming removed 1 base from V and 2 bases from J, with 4 bases in between. Looked up from germline, CDR1 is SGHND and CDR2 is FRSKSL. CDR3 in amino acids: CASSLGSQDTQYF. The CDR3 DNA, read in part, is TGTGCCAGCAGTTTAGGCAGCCAAGACACCCAGTAC.

As for this clone: Gene names follow the mouse nomenclature. Read sequence stops 1 residue before the CDR3 end, and the germline J gene provides the missing end. V and J are TRBV26 and TRBJ2-3, with a weak D call TRBD1 (6 bases). The germline CDR1 and CDR2 sequences are KGHPV and FQNQEV (reference sequence). The CDR3 length is 14 residues. V gave up 6 bases and J gave up 0 bases, with 10 bases separating them. This CDR3 is CASSQGPSAETLYF. Incomplete CDR3 DNA: TGTGCCAGCAGCCAGGGGCCTAGTGCAGAAACGCTGTAT.

With respect to this clone: Germline and genes here are mouse. CDR3 region: CASSPLQNTEVFF. Incomplete CDR3 DNA: TGTGCCAGCTCTCCCCTCCAAAACACAGAAGTCTTC. This chain connects TRBV12-1 to TRBJ1-1; the D is unclear. The read is 1 residue too short to cover the CDR3 end, so that end is filled in from the germline J gene. The germline CDR1 and CDR2 sequences are SGHSN and HYEKVE. The germline V and J ends were trimmed by 2 bases and 1 base, with 7 bases remaining between them. CDR3 size: 13 residues.

On this clone itself: The gene names given are mouse names. The read ends 1 residue shy of where the CDR3 ends; the end is completed using the germline J gene. This chain links TRBV5 with TRBJ2-4; 10 bases fit TRBD2. The CDR3 has 17 amino acids. The J segment lost 0 bases and the V segment lost 3 bases, leaving 6 bases of the junction unmatched. Germline CDR1 is LGHNA and CDR2 is YNLKQL (reference sequence). The CDR3 region is CASSHQLGGSSQNTLYF. CDR3 DNA (partial): TGTGCCAGCAGCCATCAACTGGGGGGGTCTAGTCAAAACACCTTGTAC.

This clone counts as medium-sized. Gene names follow the mouse nomenclature. The read is 1 residue too short to cover the CDR3 end, so that end is filled in from the germline J gene. The chain combines TRBV15 with TRBJ2-7; 9 nucleotides align to TRBD1. Germline CDR1 reads SGHND; CDR2 reads FRSKSL. Trimming cost V 6 bases and J 7 bases; bases outside gene matches: 7. The length of the CDR3 is 13 residues. Partial CDR3 DNA: TGTGCCAGCAGCTTCGACAGGGGGATGGAACAGTAC. Its protein product is CASSFDRGMEQY. The whole CDR3 protein reads CASSFDRGMEQYF.

Worth noting for this clone: The listed genes are named as in mouse. The CDR3 goes on 1 residue after the read ends, and that part is filled in from the germline J gene. The gene calls are TRBV1 and TRBJ2-3; possibly TRBD2 for D (6 bases). Looked up from germline, CDR1 is NSQYPW and CDR2 is LRSPGD (reference sequence). Trimming cost V 4 bases and J 0 bases, with 11 bases left between them. The CDR3 totals 15 residues. The CDR3 bases that were read are TGCACCTGCAGTGGAGGGACTTCTAGTGCAGAAACGCTGTAT. It yields the protein CTCSGGTSSAETLY. The entire CDR3 protein reads CTCSGGTSSAETLYF.

This clone was found a few times. Gene names and germline refer to mouse. The CDR3 end lies 1 residue beyond the end of the read and is filled in from the germline J gene. J is TRBJ1-5 and V is TRBV13-3; D is unclear. Germline lookup yields CDR1 NNHDY and CDR2 SYVADS. V was shortened by 5 bases and J by 0 bases, with 6 bases between the two germline ends. This CDR3 is 13 amino acids long. The CDR3 bases that were read are TGTGCCAGCAGACAGTATAACAACCAGGCTCCGCTT. It specifies CASRQYNNQAPL. The whole CDR3 protein reads CASRQYNNQAPLF.

Remarks on this clone: Genes and germline come from the mouse. The read gets to within 1 residue of the CDR3 end, and the germline J gene fills in the rest. The chain carries TRBV12-1 and TRBJ1-3; possible D gene TRBD1, 6 bases. CDR3 size: 16 residues. The V gene lost 1 base and the J gene lost 0 bases, with 12 bases spanning the gap. Germline lookup yields CDR1 SGHSN and CDR2 HYEKVE. The sequenced part of the CDR3 DNA is TGTGCCAGCTCTCTAACAGGGAGGGGTTCTGGAAATACGCTCTAT. Translating it yields CASSLTGRGSGNTLY. The CDR3 as a whole reads CASSLTGRGSGNTLYF.

This clone was seen a handful of times. Any gene name here is a mouse gene name. The CDR3 bases that were read are TGTGCCAGCAGGGGGACAGGGGGGAACTCCGACTACACC. Protein: CASRGTGGNSDYT. The whole CDR3 protein is CASRGTGGNSDYTF. The chain employs TRBV26 and TRBJ1-2; TRBD1 aligns across 11 bases. The read gets to within 1 residue of the CDR3 end, and the germline J gene fills in the rest. The CDR3 contains 14 residues. With 6 bases clipped from V and 2 bases from J, the junction kept 2 bases outside the gene matches. The germline CDR1 and CDR2 sequences are KGHPV and FQNQEV (reference sequence).

To note about this clone: The genes and germline here are from mouse. Read coverage stops 1 residue before the CDR3 terminus; the germline J gene supplies the remainder. This rearrangement joins TRBV1 to TRBJ2-3; 8 nucleotides line up with TRBD1. Germline values: CDR1 NSQYPW, CDR2 LRSPGD (reference sequence). The CDR3 is 16 amino acids. Trimming cost V 0 bases and J 2 bases; bases outside gene matches: 4. The chain's CDR3 is CTCSADGRGLAETLYF. The sequenced CDR3 bases are TGCACCTGCAGTGCAGATGGCAGGGGGCTTGCAGAAACGCTGTAT.

As regards this clone: Gene names and germline refer to mouse. From the germline J gene comes the end of the CDR3, since the read stops 1 residue before it. The genes are TRBV3 and TRBJ2-3; D is possibly TRBD1 (5 bases). The CDR3 consists of 13 residues. V shed 6 bases and J shed 0 bases, with 7 bases lying between them. Germline lookup yields CDR1 SNHLY and CDR2 FYNGKV (reference sequence). CDR3 bases read: TGTGCCAGCAGGACAGCTAGTGCAGAAACGCTGTAT. Amino acids: CASRTASAETLY. The full CDR3 is CASRTASAETLYF.

With regard to this clone: Gene names and germline refer to mouse. The observed sequence ends 1 residue before the CDR3 terminus, with the missing tail filled in from the germline J gene. V usage is TRBV12-1 and J usage is TRBJ2-4; a possible D gene is TRBD1 (5 bases). CDR1 is SGHSN, CDR2 HYEKVE, per germline. Between the trimmed V and J ends, which lost 0 bases and 6 bases, there was a span of 6 bases. CDR3 length equals 12 residues. The CDR3 sequence is CASSLAGNTLYF. CDR3 DNA (partial): TGTGCCAGCTCTCTCGCAGGGAACACCTTGTAC.

With respect to this clone: Gene labels here are mouse ones. The observed sequence ends 1 residue before the CDR3 terminus, with the missing tail filled in from the germline J gene. This chain connects TRBV26 to TRBJ2-3; D gene ambiguous. From germline, CDR1 is KGHPV and CDR2 FQNQEV (reference sequence). The length of the CDR3 is 13 residues. V lost 4 bases to trimming and J lost 0 bases, with 5 bases between them. The covered CDR3 bases are TGTGCCAGCAGTCCTCCTAGTGCAGAAACGCTGTAT. Translated: CASSPPSAETLY. From start to end, the CDR3 is CASSPPSAETLYF. Full variable domain (outside the CDR3, taken from reference TRBV26 and TRBJ2-3): NSKVIQTPRYLVKGQGQKAKMRCIPEKGHPVVFWYQQNKNNEFKFLINFQNQEVLQQIDMTEKRFSAECPSNSPCSLEIQSSEAGDSALYLCASSPPSAETLYFGSGTRLTVL.

Only a few counts were recorded for this clone. Here the gene names and germline are mouse. The CDR3 end is not reached by the read, which stops 1 residue before it; the germline J gene fills it in. V gene TRBV12-2 combines with J gene TRBJ1-6; D may be TRBD1 (6 bases). Being an ORF, TRBJ1-6 has a function that is uncertain. This CDR3 contains 15 residues. In germline, CDR1 is SGHLS, CDR2 HYDKME. V gave up 2 bases and J gave up 5 bases, with 12 bases separating them. The part of the CDR3 DNA that was read is TGTGCCAGCTCTCCCGGGACACCTCATAATTCGCCCCTCTAC. Translating it yields CASSPGTPHNSPLY. The entire CDR3 is CASSPGTPHNSPLYF.

This clone qualifies as medium-sized. The gene names given are mouse names. The read ends 1 residue before the CDR3 terminus; that terminus is restored from the germline J gene. The chain joins TRBV13-1 to TRBJ1-5, with D tentatively TRBD1 (5 bases). Trimming took 3 bases from V and 2 from J, leaving 6 bases between them. Germline lookup yields CDR1 NSHNY and CDR2 SYGAGN. CDR3 length: 13 residues. The CDR3 reads CASSVQDNQAPLF. CDR3 DNA, as far as it was read: TGTGCCAGCAGTGTACAGGACAACCAGGCTCCGCTT.

About this clone: Gene names follow the mouse nomenclature. The read terminates 1 residue before the CDR3 end, so the remaining end is supplied by the germline J gene. The chain carries TRBV23 and TRBJ2-7; the table gives TRBD2 as D, unverified against the DNA. This CDR3 contains 14 residues. CDR1 is KGHTA, CDR2 FQNQQP, per germline. The CDR3 sequence: CSSSDWRSSYEQYF. CDR3 bases read: TGCTCCAGCAGTGACTGGAGGAGCTCCTATGAACAGTAC.

This clone is classed as medium-sized (0.01 to 0.1%). Gene names denote mouse genes. The read stops 1 residue short of the end of the CDR3; the missing end is completed from the germline J gene. The rearrangement uses TRBV13-3 and TRBJ1-4; 9 nucleotides match TRBD1. The ends lost 7 bases at V and 3 bases at J; junction bases unmatched: 1. Per germline, CDR1 NNHDY and CDR2 SYVADS. This CDR3 spans 13 amino acids. The CDR3 reads CASGDRANERLFF. Incomplete CDR3 DNA: TGTGCCAGCGGGGACAGGGCCAACGAAAGATTATTT.

In this sample, this clone is medium-sized. Gene names are the mouse ones. The read is 1 residue too short to cover the CDR3 end, so that end is filled in from the germline J gene. J is TRBJ2-7 and V is TRBV29; TRBD1 matches 7 bases. Germline V gene sequence: CDR1 MSHET, CDR2 SYDVDS. The CDR3 is 13 amino acids. V dropped 6 bases and J dropped 0; count of bases not matched to a gene: 2. The covered CDR3 bases are TGTGCTAGCAGGACAGGGAGCTCCTATGAACAGTAC. Protein: CASRTGSSYEQY. In full, the CDR3 is CASRTGSSYEQYF. The entire variable domain, with the rest obtained from reference TRBV29 and TRBJ2-7, is as follows: DMKVTQMPRYLIKRMGENVLLECGQDMSHETMYWYRQDPGLGLQLIYISYDVDSNSEGDIPKGYRVSRKKREHFSLILDSAKTNQTSVYFCASRTGSSYEQYFGPGTRLTVL.

Details on this clone: The listed genes are named as in mouse. Coverage ceases 1 residue before the CDR3 finishes, and the germline J gene fills in the end. V gene TRBV26 combines with J gene TRBJ2-7; the D call may be TRBD1 or TRBD2 (5 bases each). V lost 4 bases to trimming and J lost 5 bases, with 9 bases between them. The CDR3 length is 12 residues. Germline V CDR1 and CDR2: KGHPV, FQNQEV (reference sequence). CDR3 residues: CASSRGRNEQYF. CDR3 DNA, as far as it was read: TGTGCCAGCAGTCGGGGACGAAATGAACAGTAC. Supplemented by reference TRBV26 and TRBJ2-7, the full variable domain reads NSKVIQTPRYLVKGQGQKAKMRCIPEKGHPVVFWYQQNKNNEFKFLINFQNQEVLQQIDMTEKRFSAECPSNSPCSLEIQSSEAGDSALYLCASSRGRNEQYFGPGTRLTVL.

A note on this clone: Gene labels here are mouse ones. Read sequence stops 1 residue before the CDR3 end, and the germline J gene provides the missing end. This rearrangement joins TRBV20 to TRBJ2-5; perhaps TRBD2 as D (6 bases). Deletions cut 5 bases from V and 2 bases from J, with 8 bases between. This CDR3 has 12 residues. Germline V gene sequence: CDR1 GFQATS, CDR2 STVNSAI. The CDR3 DNA, read in part, is TGTGGTGCTGGGGGGATCCAAGACACCCAGTAC. Translation: CGAGGIQDTQY. The full CDR3 is CGAGGIQDTQYF.

Comment on this clone: Mouse gene names and germline throughout. Sequencing ends 1 residue short of the CDR3 end; the germline J gene provides the rest. This chain connects TRBV12-1 to TRBJ2-5, with TRBD1 as a possible D gene (5 bases). V lost 4 bases to trimming and J lost 0 bases, with 10 bases between them. The germline gives CDR1 SGHSN, CDR2 HYEKVE. The CDR3 covers 14 residues. The CDR3 reads CASSPDINQDTQYF. The sequenced CDR3 bases are TGTGCCAGCTCCCCGGACATTAACCAAGACACCCAGTAC.

Comment on this clone: Gene names denote mouse genes. The CDR3 loop is CASSYWGSSYEQYF. The CDR3 DNA, read in part, is TGTGCCAGCAGCTACTGGGGGAGCTCCTATGAACAGTAC. This chain links TRBV4 with TRBJ2-7, with 7 nucleotides matching TRBD2. Coverage ceases 1 residue before the CDR3 finishes, and the germline J gene fills in the end. The CDR3 runs to 14 residues. The germline gives CDR1 LGHDT, CDR2 YNNKQL (reference sequence). V shed 3 bases and J 0 bases; nucleotides not matched to a gene: 2.

This clone has just a few counts. Mouse germline and gene names are used. Coverage ceases 1 residue before the CDR3 finishes, and the germline J gene fills in the end. This sequence joins TRBV13-3 and TRBJ1-4; 10 bases agree with TRBD1. Trimming cost V 2 bases and J 7 bases; bases outside gene matches: 2. This CDR3 has 14 residues. Germline loops: CDR1 NNHDY, CDR2 SYVADS. The sequenced part of the CDR3 DNA is TGTGCCAGCAGTGAGGGGACAGGGGTCGAAAGATTATTT. It translates to CASSEGTGVERLF. The full CDR3 protein is CASSEGTGVERLFF.

There are a few counts of this clone. The gene symbols are mouse symbols. With the read ending 1 residue before the CDR3 end, the germline J gene is used to fill in that end. V usage is TRBV26 and J usage is TRBJ1-1, with a possible D match to TRBD1 (5 bases). Trimming pared 4 bases from V and 1 base from J, leaving 7 bases between. Germline V gives CDR1 KGHPV, CDR2 FQNQEV (reference sequence). This CDR3 is 13 amino acids long. The CDR3: CASSPGPNTEVFF. The CDR3 bases that were read are TGTGCCAGCAGTCCGGGACCGAACACAGAAGTCTTC. Together with reference TRBV26 and TRBJ1-1, the CDR3 gives the full variable domain: NSKVIQTPRYLVKGQGQKAKMRCIPEKGHPVVFWYQQNKNNEFKFLINFQNQEVLQQIDMTEKRFSAECPSNSPCSLEIQSSEAGDSALYLCASSPGPNTEVFFGKGTRLTVV.

This clone is termed medium-sized (0.01 to 0.1%). Mouse gene names and germline throughout. The sequenced fragment ends 1 residue before the CDR3 boundary, so the rest is inferred from the germline J gene. The rearrangement joins TRBV16 to TRBJ2-7; no clear D. Trimming removed 5 bases from V and 0 bases from J, with 5 bases in between. The CDR3 runs 12 residues. Germline-derived CDR1 and CDR2 are SGHSA and FRNQAP. The part of the CDR3 DNA that was read is TGTGCAAGCAGCCATCCCTCCTATGAACAGTAC. Its protein product is CASSHPSYEQY. The CDR3 in full is CASSHPSYEQYF.

Worth noting for this clone: All gene names here are mouse names. The read terminates 1 residue before the CDR3 end, so the remaining end is supplied by the germline J gene. The rearrangement joins TRBV1 to TRBJ2-4; TRBD2 is a possible D gene (6 bases). V shed 1 base and J shed 0 bases, with 11 bases lying between them. Looked up from germline, CDR1 is NSQYPW and CDR2 is LRSPGD (reference sequence). CDR3 size: 16 residues. The CDR3 is CTCSAVGGSSQNTLYF. Incomplete CDR3 DNA: TGCACCTGCAGTGCAGTTGGGGGTTCTAGTCAAAACACCTTGTAC. Based on the CDR3 plus reference TRBV1 and TRBJ2-4, the full variable domain is VTLLEQNPRWRLVPRGQAVNLRCILKNSQYPWMSWYQQDLQKQLQWLFTLRSPGDKEVKSLPGADYLATRVTDTELRLQVANMSQGRTLYCTCSAVGGSSQNTLYFGAGTRLSVL.

This clone is medium-sized. Genes and germline come from the mouse. The read stops 1 residue short of the end of the CDR3; the missing end is completed from the germline J gene. The V and J genes are TRBV31 and TRBJ2-7; 10 nucleotides line up with TRBD2. Trimming cost V 0 bases and J 3 bases; bases outside gene matches: 2. CDR1 and CDR2 from the germline V gene are GKSSPN and SITVG. This CDR3 comprises 14 residues. CDR3 loop: CAWSLGTGVYEQYF. CDR3 DNA (partial): TGTGCCTGGAGTCTAGGGACTGGGGTCTATGAACAGTAC.